The 17 T cell receptor beta chains presented below share a single source sample, sequenced in a study of identical twins. TCRdb passed the 5' RACE reads through MiXCR, listing each CDR3 protein once. This table holds roughly 700,000 distinct CDR3 sequences, 8% to 9% found once. The sample also formed part of further work on yellow fever vaccine responses in identical twins.

The source material was PBMCs. These receptors originate from a woman aged 18-29 years in good health.

V gene TRBV4-2 combines with J gene TRBJ2-1, with 8 positions matching TRBD2. The junction had 7 bases not matched to a gene; V was cut back by 0 bases and J by 9 bases. The germline gives CDR1 LGHNA, CDR2 YNFKEQ. The CDR3 runs to 15 residues. The CDR3 spells CASSQDNGGAGEQFF. DNA of the CDR3: TGTGCCAGCAGCCAAGATAACGGGGGGGCCGGTGAGCAGTTCTTC.

This clonotype was found many times. CDR3 in amino acids: CAISARTSGRDTQYF. CDR3 sequence (DNA): TGTGCCATCAGTGCCAGGACTAGCGGGAGAGATACGCAGTATTTT. The chain couples TRBV10-3 to TRBJ2-3; 13 nucleotides agree with TRBD2. V lost 4 bases to trimming and J lost 5 bases; unmatched junction nucleotides: 3. CDR3 length: 15 residues. Germline loops: CDR1 ENHRY, CDR2 SYGVKD.

The V call is TRBV6-1, the J call TRBJ2-1, with D perhaps matching TRBD1 or TRBD2 (5 bases each). This CDR3 comprises 15 residues. Germline CDR1 and CDR2: MNHNS and SASEGT. Between the trimmed V and J ends, which lost 6 bases and 5 bases, there was a span of 17 bases. The CDR3 region is CASSRRESVDNEQFF. In DNA, the CDR3 is TGTGCCAGCAGCCGCAGGGAGTCGGTGGACAATGAGCAGTTCTTC.

This clonotype came up a few times. This rearrangement joins TRBV6-5 to TRBJ2-3; TRBD1 is a possible D gene (7 bases). V was pared by 2 bases and J by 0 bases, with 15 bases between. Germline CDR1 reads MNHEY; CDR2 reads SVGAGI. There are 17 residues in the CDR3. The CDR3 region is CASSYGSAGGSTDTQYF. In nucleotides, the CDR3 is TGTGCCAGCAGTTACGGATCAGCAGGGGGGAGCACAGATACGCAGTATTTT.

The table lists this clonotype with a few counts. V usage is TRBV5-1 and J usage is TRBJ2-3; weak D call: TRBD1 (6 bases). V dropped 0 bases and J dropped 2 bases, with 13 bases sitting between them. CDR3 length equals 16 residues. The germline gives CDR1 SGHRS, CDR2 YFSETQ. This chain's CDR3 is CASSLEGTIVTDTQYF. The CDR3, as DNA: TGCGCCAGCAGCTTGGAGGGGACAATCGTCACAGATACGCAGTATTTT.

This clonotype has only a few counts. The chain combines TRBV5-1 with TRBJ2-6; the D is unclear. The CDR3 sequence is 13 residues long. Trimming removed 7 bases from V and 2 bases from J, with 7 bases in between. Germline V gene lookup returns CDR1 SGHRS and CDR2 YFSETQ. The CDR3 DNA is TGCGCCAGCGCGTCGCCTGGGGCCAACGTCCTGACTTTC. Protein product: CASASPGANVLTF.

This clonotype was detected ten times or more. The genes are TRBV29-1 and TRBJ2-3; D unclear. Germline CDR1 SQVTM, CDR2 ANQGSEA. The V end lost 4 bases, the J end lost 2 bases, and 10 bases lay between the germline ends. The CDR3 runs to 13 residues. CDR3 sequence reads: CSVGGSNTDTQYF. The CDR3 region has the DNA TGCAGCGTTGGAGGCTCTAACACAGATACGCAGTATTTT.

This clonotype was detected only a few times. The rearrangement links TRBV5-1 to TRBJ2-1; no reliable D call. CDR3 size: 13 residues. V dropped 4 bases and J dropped 14 bases, with 19 bases sitting between them. Germline CDR1 reads SGHRS; CDR2 reads YFSETQ. DNA of the CDR3: TGCGCCAGCAGCGATACGGTCGGCTTCCCCGAGTTCTTC. This codes for CASSDTVGFPEFF.

The chain is built from TRBV20-1 and TRBJ2-5; D is perhaps TRBD1 (7 bases). V lost 0 bases and J 5 bases, leaving 13 bases between the germline ends. Germline V lookup: CDR1 DFQATT, CDR2 SNEGSKA (reference sequence). The CDR3 runs 14 residues. In nucleotides, the CDR3 is TGCAGTGCTAGAGATGGAGGGGGCGGGGAGACCCAGTACTTC. Its protein product is CSARDGGGGETQYF.

This clonotype has at least ten counts. This chain joins TRBV6-2 or TRBV6-3 and TRBJ2-7; possibly TRBD1 for D (6 bases). The CDR3 runs 16 residues. Between the trimmed V and J ends, which lost 1 base and 0 bases, there was a span of 13 bases. CDR1 is MNHEY, CDR2 SVGEGT, per germline. The CDR3, as DNA: TGTGCCAGCAGTTACTTCCGGGACACCTCCTCCTACGAGCAGTACTTC. Protein product: CASSYFRDTSSYEQYF.

This clonotype was observed a few times. CDR3: CASSPSPGLAGVSNEQFF. CDR3 coding DNA: TGCGCCAGCAGCCCCTCCCCGGGACTAGCGGGAGTATCCAATGAGCAGTTCTTC. The rearrangement uses TRBV4-3 and TRBJ2-1; 14 positions agree with TRBD2. The CDR3 contains 18 residues. Germline values: CDR1 LGHNA, CDR2 YSLEER. J was trimmed by 6 bases and V by 4 bases; bases with no gene match: 11.

V usage is TRBV29-1 and J usage is TRBJ2-7, with 9 positions matching TRBD1. Germline V gives CDR1 SQVTM, CDR2 ANQGSEA. The CDR3 contains 13 residues. V shed 4 bases, J shed 3 bases, and the junction held 4 bases outside the gene matches. DNA for the CDR3: TGCAGCGTTGCCGGGACAGGGAACTACGAGCAGTACTTC. Amino acids: CSVAGTGNYEQYF.

The table lists this clonotype with many counts. The gene calls are TRBV12-3 or TRBV12-4 and TRBJ2-7; 8 bases align to TRBD1. The length of the CDR3 is 14 residues. V shed 7 bases, J shed 6 bases, and the junction held 11 bases outside the gene matches. In DNA form, the CDR3 reads TGTGCCAGCACCTCCGGGACAGGTTCTTTCGAGCAGTACTTC. This encodes CASTSGTGSFEQYF.

Note on this clonotype: It may be a read error: a sequence one base away is much more abundant. V is TRBV3-1 and J is TRBJ2-2, with a weak D call TRBD2 (6 bases). The CDR3 loop spans 15 amino acids. The germline V gene has CDR1 LGHDT and CDR2 YNNKEL (reference sequence). CDR3 protein: CASSQAFANTGGLFF. Here the CDR3 DNA reads TGTGCCAGCAGCCAGGCCTTCGCGAACACCGGGGGGCTGTTTTTT.

This chain links TRBV24-1 with TRBJ2-7; D is undetermined. CDR3 length: 12 amino acids. Between the trimmed V and J ends, which lost 4 bases and 5 bases, there was a span of 8 bases. Germline assignment: CDR1 KGHDR and CDR2 SFDVKD. The CDR3 DNA reads TGTGCCACCAGTGAGGGCAACGACGAGCAGTACTTC. It encodes CATSEGNDEQYF.

This clonotype showed up many times. The V gene is TRBV27, the J gene TRBJ2-2; possible D gene TRBD1, 6 bases. Germline values: CDR1 MNHEY, CDR2 SMNVEV (reference sequence). V lost 6 bases, J lost 0 bases, and 8 bases lay in between. The CDR3 length is 14 residues. The CDR3 here is CASRDRANTGELFF. The CDR3 DNA reads as TGTGCCAGCAGGGACAGAGCGAACACCGGGGAGCTGTTTTTT.

V and J are TRBV20-1 and TRBJ2-7; 7 nucleotides line up with TRBD1. Per the germline V gene, CDR1 is DFQATT and CDR2 is SNEGSKA (reference sequence). This CDR3 has 15 residues. V lost 5 bases to trimming and J lost 7 bases; unmatched junction nucleotides: 17. In nucleotides, the CDR3 is TGCAGTGCTGAGAGTGACAGGGAGCCCTCTATAGAGCAGTACTTC. It is translated as CSAESDREPSIEQYF.